Listed below are T cell receptor beta chains from one sample, sequenced in a study of blood T cell repertoires in COVID-19. Generated by immunoSEQ multiplex PCR, the TCRdb table keeps only in-frame clones and is missing some. The sample lists some 150,000 clones; about 87% were seen once. The sequenced sample was peripheral blood. These receptors all come from a woman older than 75 with acute or convalescent COVID-19. The CDR3 runs from the conserved cysteine through the conserved F or W. Fields, in order: clone size, V gene, D gene, J gene, CDR3 DNA, CDR3 protein. The D gene is left open where the match is weak. Only part of the rows carry a size: once, few, many, or a class if the clone is expanded.

-	TRBV5-1	-	TRBJ2-7	TGCGCCAGCACCCTGGGTTCGGGTATCTCCTACGAGCAGTACTTC	CASTLGSGISYEQYF
once	TRBV9	-	TRBJ1-4	TGTGCCAGCAGCCGGACAGCTACAAATGAAAAACTGTTTTTT	CASSRTATNEKLFF
-	TRBV2	-	TRBJ2-1	TGTGCCACCCTACCTACAGGGTACAATGAGCAGTTCTTC	CATLPTGYNEQFF
-	TRBV5-8	TRBD1	TRBJ1-2	TGTGCCAGCAGCTCCTGGACAGGGCCGCACACAGAGGATGGCTACACCTTC	CASSSWTGPHTEDGYTF
-	TRBV7-3	TRBD2	TRBJ2-1	TGTGCCAGCAGCCCGGGGGGGAGCTACAATGAGCAGTTCTTC	CASSPGGSYNEQFF
once	TRBV5-1	TRBD1	TRBJ1-2	TGCGCCAGCAGCCCCCGCGGGACAGGGGATGGCTACACCTTC	CASSPRGTGDGYTF
-	TRBV5-1	-	TRBJ1-4	TGCGCCAGCAGCGTGCAGTCGGGACAAAATGAAAAACTGTTTTTT	CASSVQSGQNEKLFF
-	TRBV3-1/TRBV3-2	TRBD1	TRBJ1-1	TGTGCCAGCAGCCGACCGGGACAGGGACCCGAAGCTTTCTTT	CASSRPGQGPEAFF
once	TRBV19	-	TRBJ1-5	TGTGCCAGTAGTAGCCGAGCGGGGACTTATCAGCCCCAGCATTTT	CASSSRAGTYQPQHF
-	TRBV2	TRBD1	TRBJ1-2	TGTGCCAGCACCCTGACAGGGTATACCTATGGCTACACCTTC	CASTLTGYTYGYTF
-	TRBV9	TRBD2	TRBJ2-1	TGTGCCAGCAGCGTAGGGACTAGCGGGGGATCCTACAATGAGCAGTTCTTC	CASSVGTSGGSYNEQFF
-	TRBV2	-	TRBJ1-5	TGTGCCAGCAGTGACCGACAAAGCAATCAGCCCCAGCATTTT	CASSDRQSNQPQHF
-	TRBV9	-	TRBJ1-2	TGTGCCAGCAGCGCCCAGGGATTCTTCGGCTACACCTTC	CASSAQGFFGYTF
-	TRBV5-1	TRBD1	TRBJ2-7	TGCGCCAGCAGCGACGTACAGGGGGTGGGTGAGCAGTACTTC	CASSDVQGVGEQYF
-	TRBV6-4	-	TRBJ1-2	TGTGCCAACTCCAGGTGCGGCTACACCTTC	CANSRCGYTF
-	TRBV6-5	TRBD1	TRBJ1-5	TGTGCCAGCAGATCCGGGACAGGGTTTAATCAGCCCCAGCATTTT	CASRSGTGFNQPQHF
-	TRBV5-1	TRBD1	TRBJ1-4	TGCGCCAGCAGCGGAACAGGGGGCGCGTCTAATGAAAAACTGTTTTTT	CASSGTGGASNEKLFF
-	TRBV27	TRBD1	TRBJ1-6	TGTGCCAGCAGGCTGACAGGGAGATATTCACCCCTCCACTTT	CASRLTGRYSPLHF
-	TRBV9	TRBD1	TRBJ2-5	TGTGCCAGCAACCGACAGGGGGAAGAGACCCAGTACTTC	CASNRQGEETQYF
-	TRBV18	-	TRBJ1-1	TGTGCCAGCCGCGAGGGATTGAACACTGAAGCTTTCTTT	CASREGLNTEAFF
once	TRBV19	TRBD1	TRBJ1-1	TGTGCCAGTAAGATCCAGGGGGTCGAGATCACTGAAGCTTTCTTT	CASKIQGVEITEAFF
-	TRBV2	-	TRBJ1-6	TGTGCCAGCAGTGAATATGAGGGACGGGGGTCACCCCTCCACTTT	CASSEYEGRGSPLHF
-	TRBV18	-	TRBJ2-5	TGTGCCAGCTCACCATTCGGGGAAGTGGAGACCCAGTACTTC	CASSPFGEVETQYF
-	TRBV3-1/TRBV3-2	TRBD1	TRBJ2-7	TGTGCCAGCAGCCTGGGACAGGGGGCGCGGGAGCAGTACTTC	CASSLGQGAREQYF
once	TRBV6-5	-	TRBJ1-1	TGTGCCAGCAGCTTTACTGGAGGGACTAAGGAAGCTTTCTTT	CASSFTGGTKEAFF
-	TRBV6-5	-	TRBJ1-3	TGTGCCAGCAGGGAGGGTGGAAACACCATATATTTT	CASREGGNTIYF
-	TRBV5-8	-	TRBJ2-2	TGTGCCAGCAGCTCAGGGGGGACCGGGGAGCTGTTTTTT	CASSSGGTGELFF
once	TRBV10-3	TRBD1	TRBJ1-1	TGTGCCATCAGTGCGGACAGGTTGGGGAACACTGAAGCTTTCTTT	CAISADRLGNTEAFF
-	TRBV3-1/TRBV3-2	-	TRBJ2-5	TGTGCCAGCAGCCAAGTCCACAGGAAAGAGACCCAGTACTTC	CASSQVHRKETQYF
-	TRBV5-1	-	TRBJ1-1	TGCGCCAGCAGGGCCAATGTGGGGGAGGGTGACACTGAAGCTTTCTTT	CASRANVGEGDTEAFF
-	TRBV9	-	TRBJ2-1	TGTGCCAGCAGCACCATAGCGAGCCTCACGATGAATGAGCAGTTCTTC	CASSTIASLTMNEQFF
-	TRBV12-2	-	TRBJ1-2	TGTGCAAGTCGCTTAGTCGCAGGGTTGAATGGCTACACCTTC	CASRLVAGLNGYTF
-	TRBV11-2	-	TRBJ2-2	TGTGCCAGCAGCTTAGATCCTTTCCTACTATCCACCGGGGAGCTGTTTTTT	CASSLDPFLLSTGELFF
-	TRBV2	-	TRBJ2-3	TGTGCCAGCAGCCCAAATGGGGCAGGAGATACGCAGTATTTT	CASSPNGAGDTQYF
once	TRBV6-6	TRBD1	TRBJ1-1	TGTGCCAGCAGTTCTACGGGACAGGACTATTTTGAAGCTTTCTTT	CASSSTGQDYFEAFF
-	TRBV3-1/TRBV3-2	-	TRBJ2-2	TGTGCCAGCAGCCACTTAGGGACAACGGGGACCGGGGAGCTGTTTTTT	CASSHLGTTGTGELFF
-	TRBV30	TRBD1	TRBJ2-7	TGTGCCTGGGGCCGGACAGGGGGCTCCTACGAGCAGTACTTC	CAWGRTGGSYEQYF
-	TRBV5-1	-	TRBJ1-2	TGCGCCAGCAGTTTGTTCCCGCAGACTAACTATGGCTACACCTTC	CASSLFPQTNYGYTF
-	TRBV5-1	-	TRBJ1-3	TGCGCCAGCAGCGAAGAGCCCGGAAACACCATATATTTT	CASSEEPGNTIYF
-	TRBV4-3	-	TRBJ1-4	TGCGCCAGCAGCCAAGATAGCAGGGGTGAAAACGAAAAACTGTTTTTT	CASSQDSRGENEKLFF